Each of the 26 T cell receptor beta chains below was sequenced from the same sample in a study of human T cells and chemical hapten exposure. TCRdb itself ran the RACE reads through MiXCR, one entry per CDR3 protein. This repertoire shows more than 90,000 distinct CDR3 sequences, over 9.5% found once; its top ten account for around 3%. As for time point: patch test 2, 6 weeks after DPC sensitization. Treatment indicated: therapeutic diphenylcyclopropenone sensitization with weekly scalp DPC. This sample comprised whole blood, obtained in connection with sensitization to the hapten diphenylcyclopropenone (DPC). Source of these receptors: a woman in her forties with alopecia areata. Some clones in this sample may be carry-over from other donors' samples.

This clonotype was picked up a small number of times. The rearrangement links TRBV12-3 or TRBV12-4 to TRBJ1-5; 10 nucleotides match TRBD1. This CDR3 is 14 amino acids long. V was clipped by 6 bases and J by 2 bases; unmatched bases: 1. The CDR3 DNA sequence: TGTGCCAGCAGAGGGACAGGGGGCAATCAGCCCCAGCATTTT. It is translated as CASRGTGGNQPQHF.

This clonotype was recorded a few times. The CDR3 reads CASSLGEPKNIQYF. The CDR3 bases are TGTGCCAGCAGCTTAGGGGAACCCAAAAACATTCAGTACTTC. The gene calls are TRBV7-9 and TRBJ2-4; no reliable D call. V gave up 1 base and J gave up 2 bases, with 6 bases separating them. The CDR3 runs to 14 residues. Germline CDR1 is SEHNR and CDR2 is FQNEAQ (reference sequence).

This clonotype was seen many times. The chain is built from TRBV12-3 or TRBV12-4 and TRBJ1-5, with a possible D match to TRBD1 (5 bases). The V gene lost 3 bases and the J gene lost 2 bases, with 14 bases spanning the gap. The CDR3 runs 16 residues. CDR3 loop: CASSFSFGGRNQPQHF. The DNA for the CDR3 is TGTGCCAGCAGTTTTAGTTTCGGGGGTCGCAATCAGCCCCAGCATTTT.

The gene calls are TRBV10-3 and TRBJ1-2; D ambiguous. Per the germline V gene, CDR1 is ENHRY and CDR2 is SYGVKD. CDR3 length equals 15 residues. Trimming removed 2 bases from V and 4 bases from J, with 14 bases in between. The CDR3 DNA reads TGTGCCATCAGTGAGCTCCGATCAGGCCCCTATGGCTACACCTTC. Translated: CAISELRSGPYGYTF.

This clonotype was seen ten or more times. The V gene is TRBV7-2, the J gene TRBJ1-1; D not certain. The CDR3 length is 13 residues. The germline CDR1 and CDR2 sequences are SGHTA and FQGNSA. Trimming stripped 1 base from V and 6 bases from J, with 9 bases between. The CDR3 reads CASSLGAAPEAFF. The DNA for the CDR3 is TGTGCCAGCAGCTTAGGAGCGGCGCCTGAAGCTTTCTTT. The whole variable domain, remainder taken from reference TRBV7-2 and TRBJ1-1, is GAGVSQSPSNKVTEKGKDVELRCDPISGHTALYWYRQSLGQGLEFLIYFQGNSAPDKSGLPSDRFSAERTGGSVSTLTIQRTQQEDSAVYLCASSLGAAPEAFFGQGTRLTVV.

This clonotype was seen more than once but under ten times. J is TRBJ2-5 and V is TRBV28; 9 positions agree with TRBD2. Germline trimming cut 6 bases from V and 0 bases from J; bases unmatched to any gene: 2. The CDR3 covers 14 residues. Germline lookup yields CDR1 MDHEN and CDR2 SYDVKM. The CDR3 sequence: CASRTSGYQETQYF. The CDR3, as DNA: TGTGCCAGCAGGACTAGCGGTTACCAAGAGACCCAGTACTTC.

The chain links TRBV6-2 or TRBV6-3 to TRBJ2-2; possible D gene TRBD1, 6 bases. The V and J ends lost 2 bases and 6 bases respectively, with 10 bases between them. CDR3 length: 14 amino acids. Germline V gene lookup returns CDR1 MNHEY and CDR2 SVGEGT. DNA of the CDR3: TGTGCCAGCAGTTACCTAAACAGGGCCGGGGAGCTGTTTTTT. Its protein product is CASSYLNRAGELFF.

This clonotype was counted ten times or more. The genes are TRBV6-5 and TRBJ2-7; TRBD1 agrees at 11 bases. The trim removed 2 bases at V and 2 bases at J, leaving 2 bases unmatched. In germline, CDR1 is MNHEY, CDR2 SVGAGI. The CDR3 is 15 residues long. The CDR3 DNA reads as TGTGCCAGCAGTTACAGGGACAGGGGGACCTACGAGCAGTACTTC. Translation gives CASSYRDRGTYEQYF.

This clonotype was seen more than once but under ten times. The chain links TRBV20-1 to TRBJ2-1; either TRBD1 or TRBD2 may supply D (5 bases each). The ends were cut back, 8 bases at V and 3 bases at J, with 26 bases in the middle. This CDR3 has 17 residues. Germline V gives CDR1 DFQATT, CDR2 SNEGSKA (reference sequence). The CDR3 region has the DNA TGCAGTACTTATGGGGACGAGGAACCCTTCGGCTACAATGAGCAGTTCTTC. Encoded protein: CSTYGDEEPFGYNEQFF.

This chain links TRBV7-2 with TRBJ1-5; possible D gene TRBD1, 5 bases. CDR3 length equals 14 residues. V was trimmed by 1 base and J by 4 bases, leaving 8 bases between them. CDR1 SGHTA and CDR2 FQGNSA come from the germline V gene. The CDR3 DNA follows: TGTGCCAGCAGCTTAGTCGGGGGAAATCAGCCCCAGCATTTT. Its protein product is CASSLVGGNQPQHF. Filled out from reference TRBV7-2 and TRBJ1-5, the complete variable domain reads GAGVSQSPSNKVTEKGKDVELRCDPISGHTALYWYRQSLGQGLEFLIYFQGNSAPDKSGLPSDRFSAERTGGSVSTLTIQRTQQEDSAVYLCASSLVGGNQPQHFGDGTRLSIL.

This clonotype was observed at least ten times. The rearrangement links TRBV18 to TRBJ2-1; 7 positions match TRBD2. After removal of 6 bases from V and 0 bases from J, the junction contained 5 bases not matched to a gene. Germline assignment: CDR1 KGHSH and CDR2 LQKENI. The CDR3 contains 15 residues. The CDR3 loop is CASSRGRSSYNEQFF. The CDR3 DNA is TGTGCCAGCTCCCGCGGGAGAAGCTCCTACAATGAGCAGTTCTTC.

This clonotype showed up many times. The chain couples TRBV14 to TRBJ2-7; tentatively, D is TRBD2 (6 bases). With 4 bases removed from V and 6 bases from J, the gap between germline ends came to 10 bases. The CDR3 totals 12 residues. Per germline, CDR1 SGHDN and CDR2 FVKESK. CDR3 sequence (DNA): TGTGCCAGCAGCCCGGGAGTCCCCGAGCAGTACTTC. Its protein is CASSPGVPEQYF.

This sequence joins TRBV28 and TRBJ2-7; 7 nucleotides line up with TRBD1. CDR1 and CDR2 from the germline V gene are MDHEN and SYDVKM. This CDR3 has 13 residues. V was pared by 5 bases and J by 6 bases, with 7 bases of the junction left unmatched. This CDR3 is CASSEGTVSEQYF. The CDR3 bases are TGTGCCAGCAGTGAAGGGACAGTTAGCGAGCAGTACTTC.

The table lists this clonotype with many counts. This chain connects TRBV12-3 or TRBV12-4 to TRBJ2-2, with D unclear. The V gene lost 1 base and the J gene lost 6 bases, with 6 bases spanning the gap. The CDR3 is 13 amino acids. CDR3 loop: CASSLGLAGELFF. The CDR3 DNA reads as TGTGCCAGCAGTTTAGGCCTAGCCGGGGAGCTGTTTTTT.

The V call is TRBV5-4, the J call TRBJ2-2; D is unresolved. The germline CDR1 and CDR2 sequences are SGHNT and YYREEE (reference sequence). The ends were cut back, 1 base at V and 2 bases at J, with 9 bases in the middle. The length of the CDR3 is 15 residues. The CDR3 DNA sequence: TGTGCCAGCAGCTTGAGGCAGACTAACACCGGGGAGCTGTTTTTT. This translates into CASSLRQTNTGELFF. Complete variable domain (other parts from reference TRBV5-4 and TRBJ2-2): ETGVTQSPTHLIKTRGQQVTLRCSSQSGHNTVSWYQQALGQGPQFIFQYYREEENGRGNFPPRFSGLQFPNYSSELNVNALELDDSALYLCASSLRQTNTGELFFGEGSRLTVL.

The table lists this clonotype with a few counts. The chain couples TRBV7-9 to TRBJ2-7; the D is unclear. Trimming cost V 0 bases and J 5 bases, with 8 bases left between them. The V gene's germline CDR1 is SEHNR and CDR2 FQNEAQ (reference sequence). This CDR3 comprises 13 residues. Written as DNA, the CDR3 is TGTGCCAGCAGCTTAGCGGAAGGGAACGAGCAGTACTTC. Translating it yields CASSLAEGNEQYF.

This clonotype showed up just a few times. The chain employs TRBV12-3 or TRBV12-4 and TRBJ1-1; TRBD1 is a possible D gene (6 bases). CDR3 length equals 14 residues. The V gene lost 6 bases and the J gene lost 5 bases, with 16 bases spanning the gap. The CDR3 bases are TGTGCCAGCAGCCCTGTAAAAGGGGGGACTGAAGCTTTCTTT. As protein: CASSPVKGGTEAFF.

V and J are TRBV18 and TRBJ1-2, with 7 bases aligning to TRBD1. This CDR3 comprises 16 residues. The ends lost 1 base at V and 2 bases at J; junction bases unmatched: 7. Germline V gives CDR1 KGHSH, CDR2 LQKENI. The DNA for the CDR3 is TGTGCCAGCTCACCACTACCCGGACAGGAAAACTATGGCTACACCTTC. Protein: CASSPLPGQENYGYTF.

This clonotype was detected many times. V gene TRBV27 combines with J gene TRBJ2-1, with D unclear. Between the trimmed V and J ends, which lost 0 bases and 2 bases, there was a span of 5 bases. The CDR3 is made up of 14 amino acids. Germline assignment: CDR1 MNHEY and CDR2 SMNVEV (reference sequence). CDR3 protein: CASSLSGPYNEQFF. The CDR3 DNA reads as TGTGCCAGCAGTTTATCTGGGCCCTACAATGAGCAGTTCTTC.

This clonotype has only a few counts. The genes are TRBV3-1 and TRBJ2-7, with D possibly TRBD2 on 6 matching bases. Germline CDR1 LGHDT, CDR2 YNNKEL (reference sequence). V was shortened by 1 base and J by 0 bases, with 13 bases between the two germline ends. The CDR3 covers 16 residues. The CDR3: CASSQARGGGSYEQYF. The CDR3 DNA is TGTGCCAGCAGCCAAGCTAGGGGAGGAGGCTCCTACGAGCAGTACTTC.

This clonotype was counted many times. V gene TRBV7-6 combines with J gene TRBJ2-6; D is ambiguous. This CDR3 spans 14 amino acids. CDR1 SGHVS and CDR2 FNYEAQ come from the germline V gene. Between the trimmed V and J ends, which lost 1 base and 2 bases, there was a span of 3 bases. CDR3 protein: CASSLGAGANVLTF. The CDR3 nucleotides are TGTGCCAGCAGCTTAGGCGCTGGGGCCAACGTCCTGACTTTC.

At least ten counts were recorded for this clonotype. The chain joins TRBV5-1 to TRBJ1-2; 7 bases match TRBD1. V dropped 4 bases and J dropped 4; count of bases not matched to a gene: 7. Per germline, CDR1 SGHRS and CDR2 YFSETQ. The CDR3 runs to 14 residues. CDR3 nucleotides: TGCGCCAGCAGCGCGCGACAGGGAAGCTATGGCTACACCTTC. Protein sequence: CASSARQGSYGYTF.

This clonotype was counted only a few times. V is TRBV3-1 and J is TRBJ2-1, with D possibly being TRBD2 (6 bases). Trimming removed 4 bases from V and 2 bases from J, with 15 bases in between. CDR1 and CDR2 (germline): LGHDT, YNNKEL (reference sequence). The CDR3 contains 16 residues. This CDR3 is CASSLSRGGTYNEQFF. The CDR3 DNA follows: TGTGCCAGCAGCCTCTCCCGGGGAGGAACCTACAATGAGCAGTTCTTC.

This clonotype was found many times. The chain links TRBV4-3 to TRBJ1-5; TRBD1 aligns across 7 bases. The CDR3 extends over 15 amino acids. Trimming at V came to 4 bases and at J to 7 bases, leaving 10 bases not matched to a gene. The V gene's germline CDR1 is LGHNA and CDR2 YSLEER. The CDR3 DNA reads TGCGCCAGCAGCCTAAAGTACAGGGGTCAACAGCCCCAGCATTTT. It codes for CASSLKYRGQQPQHF.

This chain links TRBV7-2 with TRBJ2-3; 13 bases fit TRBD2. In germline, CDR1 is SGHTA, CDR2 FQGNSA. The ends lost 1 base at V and 5 bases at J; junction bases unmatched: 3. The CDR3 is made up of 16 amino acids. CDR3 DNA sequence: TGTGCCAGCAGCTTAGGATGGACTAGCGGGAGAGATACGCAGTATTTT. It encodes CASSLGWTSGRDTQYF.

This clonotype was detected a few times. The J gene is TRBJ2-7, the V gene TRBV6-1, with D perhaps TRBD2 (5 bases). The V end was cut by 6 bases, the J end by 0 bases, with 33 bases between. This CDR3 is built from 21 residues. CDR1 MNHNS and CDR2 SASEGT come from the germline V gene. CDR3 sequence reads: CASSRTSQSRVARTSSYEQYF. The CDR3 region has the DNA TGTGCCAGCAGCCGGACCTCTCAGTCGCGGGTAGCGCGAACCAGCTCCTACGAGCAGTACTTC.